Shown below are 31 T cell receptor beta chains from a single sample sequenced in a study of graft-versus-host responses after intestinal transplantation. These receptors have no known antigen. Clones were read by immunoSEQ multiplex PCR, and TCRdb kept only the in-frame ones, dropping some. The table lists tens of thousands of clones, under 85% of them singletons. Here the sequenced sample was unstimulated CD8+ T cells sorted from spleen or lymph node cells, taken before intestinal transplant. These receptor sequences come from a human donor who received an intestinal transplant.

The chain links TRBV7-9 to TRBJ1-4; D unclear. Germline V CDR1 and CDR2: SEHNR, FQNEAQ (reference sequence). The CDR3 sequence is 11 residues long. V lost 4 bases, J lost 10 bases, and 7 bases lay in between. CDR3 nucleotide sequence: TGTGCCAGCAGCTCCAAAGGAAAACTGTTTTTT. Translation gives CASSSKGKLFF.

The chain recombines TRBV6-5 with TRBJ1-6, with 7 bases identical to TRBD1. CDR1 and CDR2 (germline): MNHEY, SVGAGI. The J segment lost 0 bases and the V segment lost 4 bases, leaving 3 bases of the junction unmatched. The length of the CDR3 is 16 residues. The CDR3 DNA reads as TGTGCCAGCAGTTCCAGGGGGAGCTCCTATAATTCACCCCTCCACTTT. Encoded protein: CASSSRGSSYNSPLHF.

This clone was counted once. Other nucleotide sequences in the sample specify the same CDR3. This chain joins TRBV30 and TRBJ1-5; 8 bases are shared with TRBD1. The CDR3 length is 17 residues. V lost 3 bases to trimming and J lost 0 bases; unmatched junction nucleotides: 10. Germline V gene sequence: CDR1 GTSNPN, CDR2 SVGIG (reference sequence). The CDR3: CAWSAPFRGLSNQPQHF. The DNA for the CDR3 is TGTGCCTGGAGCGCACCTTTCAGGGGGCTTAGCAATCAGCCCCAGCATTTT. Full variable domain (rest looked up from reference TRBV30 and TRBJ1-5): SQTIHQWPATLVQPVGSPLSLECTVEGTSNPNLYWYRQAAGRGLQLLFYSVGIGQISSEVPQNLSASRPQDRQFILSSKKLLLSDSGFYLCAWSAPFRGLSNQPQHFGDGTRLSIL.

This chain connects TRBV27 to TRBJ1-3, with D perhaps TRBD1 (5 bases). Between the trimmed V and J ends, which lost 3 bases and 2 bases, there was a span of 8 bases. The CDR3 totals 14 residues. The germline gives CDR1 MNHEY, CDR2 SMNVEV (reference sequence). The CDR3 DNA reads as TGTGCCAGCAGTTTTTCAGGGACTGGAAACACCATATATTTT. Protein product: CASSFSGTGNTIYF.

The genes are TRBV9 and TRBJ1-3; 7 nucleotides line up with TRBD1. The CDR3 loop spans 17 amino acids. V trimming: 2 bases; J trimming: 0 bases; junction bases outside the gene matches: 8. Germline loops: CDR1 SGDLS, CDR2 YYNGEE. The CDR3 loop is CASSVGTASNSGNTIYF. The CDR3 DNA follows: TGTGCCAGCAGCGTTGGGACAGCCTCTAACTCTGGAAACACCATATATTTT.

The chain links TRBV9 to TRBJ2-3; possibly TRBD2 for D (5 bases). With 0 bases removed from V and 4 bases from J, the gap between germline ends came to 12 bases. This CDR3 comprises 15 residues. From germline, CDR1 is SGDLS and CDR2 YYNGEE. The CDR3, as DNA: TGTGCCAGCAGCGTAGGAGGAAGCGGAGCAGATACGCAGTATTTT. This encodes CASSVGGSGADTQYF.

This chain joins TRBV28 and TRBJ2-7; 10 bases map to TRBD2. CDR1 is MDHEN, CDR2 SYDVKM, per germline. V dropped 0 bases and J dropped 0; count of bases not matched to a gene: 11. The length of the CDR3 is 19 residues. CDR3 nucleotides: TGTGCCAGCAGTTTATGGTGGGCTAGCGGGAGCCCGCACTCCTACGAGCAGTACTTC. It specifies CASSLWWASGSPHSYEQYF.

V is TRBV7-6 and J is TRBJ1-5, with 10 bases lining up with TRBD1. CDR3 length equals 15 residues. CDR1 is SGHVS and CDR2 is FNYEAQ in the germline V gene. Trimming removed 5 bases from V and 4 bases from J; junction bases left unmatched: 5. CDR3 in amino acids: CASSLRTGGNQPQHF. The CDR3 DNA follows: TGTGCCAGCAGCCTCCGGACAGGGGGAAATCAGCCCCAGCATTTT.

The chain couples TRBV11-2 to TRBJ2-1; TRBD2 matches at 10 bases. CDR3 length: 17 amino acids. Germline V gene lookup returns CDR1 SGHAT and CDR2 FQNNGV. The ends lost 1 base at V and 8 bases at J; junction bases unmatched: 11. This CDR3 is CASSLVDSGGATDEQFF. The CDR3 nucleotides are TGTGCCAGCAGCTTAGTTGACAGCGGGGGGGCCACAGATGAGCAGTTCTTC.

This chain uses TRBV5-1 with TRBJ2-7; 7 bases line up with TRBD1. CDR3 length: 15 residues. The V gene's germline CDR1 is SGHRS and CDR2 YFSETQ. The V gene end was trimmed by 2 bases and the J gene end by 0 bases; junction bases not matched to a gene: 5. CDR3 DNA sequence: TGCGCCAGCAGCTTCACACAGGGGAACTCCTACGAGCAGTACTTC. Residues: CASSFTQGNSYEQYF.

This clone was seen more than once but under ten times. V is TRBV6-6 and J is TRBJ1-1, with 8 bases matching TRBD1. The CDR3 covers 16 residues. V was pared by 5 bases and J by 0 bases, with 8 bases of the junction left unmatched. The V gene's germline CDR1 is MNHNY and CDR2 SVGAGI (reference sequence). CDR3 residues: CASSRQGTLMNTEAFF. The CDR3 DNA reads as TGTGCCAGCAGTCGACAGGGGACGCTAATGAACACTGAAGCTTTCTTT.

This clone was seen more than once but under ten times. This sequence joins TRBV5-6 and TRBJ2-2; TRBD1 or TRBD2 may be the D gene (6 bases each). Germline V gives CDR1 SGHDT, CDR2 YYEEEE. The CDR3 sequence is 16 residues long. V was shortened by 0 bases and J by 0 bases, with 9 bases between the two germline ends. The CDR3 loop reads CASSLEEGANTGELFF. The CDR3 DNA reads TGTGCCAGCAGCTTGGAGGAGGGGGCGAACACCGGGGAGCTGTTTTTT.

CDR3 in amino acids: CASSYENDLDTGELFF. The DNA for the CDR3 is TGTGCCAGCAGTTACGAGAACGACTTGGACACCGGGGAGCTGTTTTTT. This sequence joins TRBV6-6 and TRBJ2-2; D call uncertain. The CDR3 totals 16 residues. V gave up 2 bases and J gave up 3 bases, with 13 bases separating them. The germline CDR1 and CDR2 sequences are MNHNY and SVGAGI (reference sequence).

To note about this clone: Compared with germline, one end of the junction differs, possibly owing to a read error. The rearrangement links TRBV18 to TRBJ1-2; D is possibly TRBD1 (5 bases). The length of the CDR3 is 13 residues. The V gene's germline CDR1 is KGHSH and CDR2 LQKENI. DNA for the CDR3: TGTGCCAGCGCACCGGGGGGGGACTATGGCTACACCTTC. Its protein product is CASAPGGDYGYTF.

The chain joins TRBV27 to TRBJ2-1, with D possibly being TRBD1 (6 bases). With 1 base removed from V and 6 bases from J, the gap between germline ends came to 16 bases. This CDR3 region has 16 residues. Germline CDR1 is MNHEY and CDR2 is SMNVEV (reference sequence). In DNA, the CDR3 is TGTGCCAGCAGTTTATTACAGGGTTTGGAATTCAATGAGCAGTTCTTC. Translating gives CASSLLQGLEFNEQFF.

V is TRBV28 and J is TRBJ1-2, with TRBD1 identical over 9 bases. Losses at the gene ends were 6 bases for V and 3 bases for J; bases not matched to a gene: 2. Germline V gene lookup returns CDR1 MDHEN and CDR2 SYDVKM. This CDR3 comprises 13 residues. The CDR3 DNA is TGTGCCAGCAGCCGACAGGGGGACTATGGCTACACCTTC. This translates into CASSRQGDYGYTF.

This clone was observed once. V usage is TRBV11-2 and J usage is TRBJ1-1; no firm D call. V lost 0 bases and J lost 0, with 8 bases in between. The CDR3 has 15 residues. Germline values: CDR1 SGHAT, CDR2 FQNNGV. In nucleotides, the CDR3 is TGTGCCAGCAGCTTAGAAGTCTTTCTGAACACTGAAGCTTTCTTT. This gives the protein CASSLEVFLNTEAFF.

The chain links TRBV25-1 to TRBJ1-1; D ambiguous. Trimming cost V 2 bases and J 0 bases, with 13 bases left between them. Germline assignment: CDR1 MGHDK and CDR2 SYGVNS. CDR3 size: 16 residues. CDR3 protein: CASSENGFGVNTEAFF. CDR3 bases: TGTGCCAGCAGTGAAAACGGTTTTGGGGTGAACACTGAAGCTTTCTTT.

This clone was observed once. The chain has TRBV6-5 and TRBJ1-1; no clear D. The V end lost 5 bases, the J end lost 4 bases, and 14 bases lay between the germline ends. This CDR3 is 14 amino acids long. Germline V gene data show CDR1 as MNHEY and CDR2 as SVGAGI. DNA for the CDR3: TGTGCCAGCAGTACCTACCCCGTGGGCACTGAAGCTTTCTTT. It codes for CASSTYPVGTEAFF.

The chain joins TRBV6-5 to TRBJ2-1; D gene uncertain. Trimming pared 1 base from V and 6 bases from J, leaving 1 base between. The CDR3 runs to 11 residues. CDR1 MNHEY and CDR2 SVGAGI come from the germline V gene. The CDR3 sequence: CASSYFNEQFF. The CDR3, as DNA: TGTGCCAGCAGTTACTTCAATGAGCAGTTCTTC.

This chain connects TRBV10-3 to TRBJ1-1; tentatively, D is TRBD1 (6 bases). The CDR3 length is 14 residues. V dropped 3 bases and J dropped 1 base, with 9 bases sitting between them. CDR1 ENHRY and CDR2 SYGVKD come from the germline V gene. Written as DNA, the CDR3 is TGTGCCATCAGTGATGGGGGGGCGAACACTGAAGCTTTCTTT. Encoded protein: CAISDGGANTEAFF.

The chain joins TRBV30 to TRBJ2-1; 9 bases align to TRBD2. The CDR3 totals 13 residues. Germline V gene data show CDR1 as GTSNPN and CDR2 as SVGIG (reference sequence). CDR3: CAFGDSGSDEQFF. In DNA form, the CDR3 reads TGTGCTTTCGGGGATAGCGGGAGTGATGAGCAGTTCTTC.

The chain uses TRBV29-1 and TRBJ2-1, with TRBD2 matching 9 bases. V lost 4 bases, J lost 10 bases, and 14 bases stayed unmatched. This CDR3 is built from 15 residues. CDR1 and CDR2 (germline): SQVTM, ANQGSEA. The CDR3 spells CSVVTWRGGGTEQFF. The CDR3 nucleotides are TGCAGCGTTGTAACGTGGCGGGGGGGCGGAACGGAGCAGTTCTTC.

The chain has TRBV7-6 and TRBJ2-1; D gene uncertain. Germline CDR1 is SGHVS and CDR2 is FNYEAQ. V lost 6 bases and J lost 5, with 8 bases in between. This CDR3 has 12 residues. CDR3 sequence: CASRTWDNEQFF. For the CDR3, the DNA is TGTGCCAGCAGGACGTGGGACAATGAGCAGTTCTTC.

The chain has TRBV6-5 and TRBJ2-7; 11 bases agree with TRBD1. This CDR3 comprises 15 residues. The germline gives CDR1 MNHEY, CDR2 SVGAGI. J gave up 5 bases and V 6 bases, and 9 bases lay outside the gene matches. The CDR3 DNA is TGTGCCAGCAGATGGACAGGGGGCGGAGGGGACGAGCAGTACTTC. The encoded protein is CASRWTGGGGDEQYF.

The chain uses TRBV11-2 and TRBJ2-3; D ambiguous. Germline CDR1 is SGHAT and CDR2 is FQNNGV. This CDR3 is 14 amino acids long. The germline V and J ends were trimmed by 8 bases and 1 base, with 13 bases remaining between them. The CDR3 DNA reads as TGTGCCAGCCGTCATCTGAGAGGCACAGATACGCAGTATTTT. Translating it yields CASRHLRGTDTQYF.

The gene calls are TRBV9 and TRBJ2-3; D possibly corresponds to TRBD2 (5 bases). V was clipped by 0 bases and J by 6 bases, with 14 bases between them. CDR1 is SGDLS, CDR2 YYNGEE, per germline. The CDR3 is 15 amino acids. CDR3 protein: CASSVGTAIRDTQYF. DNA of the CDR3: TGTGCCAGCAGCGTAGGGACTGCCATAAGGGATACGCAGTATTTT.

This clone occurred a few times. The V call is TRBV6-5, the J call TRBJ2-1, with D perhaps TRBD1 (5 bases). The CDR3 contains 13 residues. Per the germline V gene, CDR1 is MNHEY and CDR2 is SVGAGI. V was clipped by 2 bases and J by 7 bases, with 9 bases between them. The CDR3 region is CASSYGAVNEQFF. As DNA, the CDR3 is TGTGCCAGCAGTTACGGGGCGGTTAATGAGCAGTTCTTC.

V usage is TRBV6-6 and J usage is TRBJ2-7, with a tentative D call TRBD1 (6 bases). The V end lost 8 bases, the J end lost 0 bases, and 11 bases lay between the germline ends. The CDR3 is 13 amino acids. CDR1 is MNHNY, CDR2 SVGAGI, per germline (reference sequence). The CDR3 sequence is CASGLQGSYEQYF. CDR3 in DNA: TGTGCCAGCGGCTTACAGGGCTCCTACGAGCAGTACTTC.

The rearrangement joins TRBV30 to TRBJ2-3; perhaps D is TRBD1 or TRBD2 (5 bases each). Germline V lookup: CDR1 GTSNPN, CDR2 SVGIG (reference sequence). The CDR3 is 16 residues long. V was trimmed by 0 bases and J by 1 base, leaving 14 bases between them. This CDR3 is CAWSVKRGGCTDTQYF. For the CDR3, the DNA is TGTGCCTGGAGTGTAAAGAGGGGCGGTTGCACAGATACGCAGTATTTT.

V gene TRBV13 combines with J gene TRBJ2-1, with 9 bases aligning to TRBD2. The junction had 11 bases not matched to a gene; V was cut back by 2 bases and J by 9 bases. The germline V gene has CDR1 PRHDT and CDR2 FYEKMQ (reference sequence). The CDR3 is made up of 16 amino acids. As DNA, the CDR3 is TGTGCCAGCAGCTTAACCGGGACTAGCAGACCGGGTGAGCAGTTCTTC. Protein sequence: CASSLTGTSRPGEQFF.